This T cell receptor (beta chain) was recorded in a study of T cell repertoires in cytomegalovirus infection. This clonotype was detected a few times. TCRdb passed the reads through MiXCR, listing each CDR3 protein once. The profile shows hundreds of thousands of distinct CDR3 sequences, around 18% of them singletons. CDR1 and CDR2 (germline): ENHRY, SYGVKD. The CDR3 has 13 residues. Between the trimmed V and J ends, which lost 10 bases and 0 bases, there was a span of 12 bases. This chain joins TRBV10-3 and TRBJ1-2, with D tentatively TRBD1 (6 bases). This receptor was taken from a human donor in good health (CMV status not recorded). Some clones in this sample may be carry-over from other donors' samples. Specimen: PBMCs. CDR3 residues: CATTGIPNYGYTF. The CDR3, as DNA: TGTGCCACCACAGGGATTCCTAACTATGGCTACACCTTC.